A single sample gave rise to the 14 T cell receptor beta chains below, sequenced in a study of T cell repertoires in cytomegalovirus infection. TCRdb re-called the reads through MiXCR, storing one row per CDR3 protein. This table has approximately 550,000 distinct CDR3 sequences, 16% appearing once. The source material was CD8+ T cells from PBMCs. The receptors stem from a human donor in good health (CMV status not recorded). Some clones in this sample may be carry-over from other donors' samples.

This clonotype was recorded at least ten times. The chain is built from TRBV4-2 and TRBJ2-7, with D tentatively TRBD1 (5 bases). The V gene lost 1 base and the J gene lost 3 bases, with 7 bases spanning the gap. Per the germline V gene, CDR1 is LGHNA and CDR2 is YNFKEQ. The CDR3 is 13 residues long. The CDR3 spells CASSQVQGYEQYF. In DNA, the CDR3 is TGTGCCAGCAGCCAAGTTCAGGGCTACGAGCAGTACTTC.

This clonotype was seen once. The CDR3 coding sequence is TGTGCCAGCAGCCCTCGGTGGGGGAAGGGCTACACCTTC. It specifies CASSPRWGKGYTF. The rearrangement links TRBV27 to TRBJ1-2; TRBD1 is a possible D gene (5 bases). Deletions cut 6 bases from V and 8 bases from J, with 16 bases between. This CDR3 comprises 13 residues. Germline CDR1 is MNHEY and CDR2 is SMNVEV (reference sequence).

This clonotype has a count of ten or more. The CDR3 spells CASSDLYYGYTF. CDR3 sequence (DNA): TGTGCCAGCAGCGACCTCTACTATGGCTACACCTTC. This sequence joins TRBV7-3 and TRBJ1-2; D gene ambiguous. The germline V and J ends were trimmed by 5 bases and 3 bases, with 7 bases remaining between them. The CDR3 extends over 12 amino acids. Germline CDR1 is SGHTA and CDR2 is FQGTGA.

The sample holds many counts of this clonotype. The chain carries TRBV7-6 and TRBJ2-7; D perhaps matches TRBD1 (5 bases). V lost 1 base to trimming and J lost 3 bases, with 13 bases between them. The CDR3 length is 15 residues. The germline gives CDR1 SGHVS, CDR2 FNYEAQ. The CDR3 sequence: CASSLGQGINYEQYF. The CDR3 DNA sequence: TGTGCCAGCAGCTTAGGGCAGGGTATAAACTACGAGCAGTACTTC. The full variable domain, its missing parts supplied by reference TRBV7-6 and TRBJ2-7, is GAGVSQSPRYKVTKRGQDVALRCDPISGHVSLYWYRQALGQGPEFLTYFNYEAQQDKSGLPNDRFSAERPEGSISTLTIQRTEQRDSAMYRCASSLGQGINYEQYFGPGTRLTVT.

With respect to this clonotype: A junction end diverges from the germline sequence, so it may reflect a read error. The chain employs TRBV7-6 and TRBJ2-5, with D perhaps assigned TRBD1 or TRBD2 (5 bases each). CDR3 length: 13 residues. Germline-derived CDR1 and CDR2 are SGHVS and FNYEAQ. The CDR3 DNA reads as TGTGCCAGCAGCTGGGACCTGCACGAGATCCAGTACTTC. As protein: CASSWDLHEIQYF.

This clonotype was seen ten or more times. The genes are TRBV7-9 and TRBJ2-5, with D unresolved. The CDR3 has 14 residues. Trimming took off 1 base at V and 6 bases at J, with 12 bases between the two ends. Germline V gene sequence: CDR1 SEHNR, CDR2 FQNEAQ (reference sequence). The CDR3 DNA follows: TGTGCCAGCAGCTTAGAAGGTTCTTCAAAGACCCAGTACTTC. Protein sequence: CASSLEGSSKTQYF.

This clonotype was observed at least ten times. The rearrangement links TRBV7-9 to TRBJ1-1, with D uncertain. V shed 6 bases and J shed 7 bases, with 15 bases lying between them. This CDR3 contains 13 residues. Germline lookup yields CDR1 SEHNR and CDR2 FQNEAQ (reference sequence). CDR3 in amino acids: CASRPPIELEAFF. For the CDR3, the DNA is TGTGCCAGCAGGCCACCTATAGAGCTTGAAGCTTTCTTT.

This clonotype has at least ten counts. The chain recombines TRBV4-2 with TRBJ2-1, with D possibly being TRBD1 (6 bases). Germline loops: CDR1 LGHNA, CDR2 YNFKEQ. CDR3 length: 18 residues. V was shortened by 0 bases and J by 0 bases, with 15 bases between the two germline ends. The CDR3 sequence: CASSQDRGIRRSYNEQFF. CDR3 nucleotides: TGTGCCAGCAGCCAAGACAGGGGCATTCGCCGCTCCTACAATGAGCAGTTCTTC.

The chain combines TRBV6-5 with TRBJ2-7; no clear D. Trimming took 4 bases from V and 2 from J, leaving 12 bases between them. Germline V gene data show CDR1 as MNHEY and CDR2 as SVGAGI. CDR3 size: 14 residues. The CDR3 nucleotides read TGTGCCAGCAGTTCCGTTCGAGCAGCCTACGAGCAGTACTTC. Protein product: CASSSVRAAYEQYF.

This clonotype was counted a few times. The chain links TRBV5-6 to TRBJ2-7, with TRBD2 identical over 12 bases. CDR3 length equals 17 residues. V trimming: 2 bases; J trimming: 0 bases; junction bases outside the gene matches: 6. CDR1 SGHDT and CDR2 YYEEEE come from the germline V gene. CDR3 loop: CASSFPGLAGSSYEQYF. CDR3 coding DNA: TGTGCCAGCAGCTTTCCGGGACTAGCGGGTTCCTCCTACGAGCAGTACTTC.

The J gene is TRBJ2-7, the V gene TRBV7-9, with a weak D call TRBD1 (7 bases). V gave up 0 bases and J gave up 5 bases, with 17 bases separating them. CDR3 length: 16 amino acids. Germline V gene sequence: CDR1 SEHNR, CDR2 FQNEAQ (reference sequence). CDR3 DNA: TGTGCCAGCAGCTTAGCGGCATTGCAGGGGGGCCACGAGCAGTACTTC. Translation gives CASSLAALQGGHEQYF. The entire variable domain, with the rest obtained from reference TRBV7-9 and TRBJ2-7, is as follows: DTGVSQNPRHKITKRGQNVTFRCDPISEHNRLYWYRQTLGQGPEFLTYFQNEAQLEKSRLLSDRFSAERPKGSFSTLEIQRTEQGDSAMYLCASSLAALQGGHEQYFGPGTRLTVT.

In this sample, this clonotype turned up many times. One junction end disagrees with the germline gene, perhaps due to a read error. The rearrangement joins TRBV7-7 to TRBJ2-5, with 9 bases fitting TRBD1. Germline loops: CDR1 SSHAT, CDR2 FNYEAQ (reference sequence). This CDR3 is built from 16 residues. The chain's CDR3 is CASSPIATGGGETQYF. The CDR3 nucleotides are TGTGCTAGCAGCCCGATCGCTACAGGGGGCGGGGAGACCCAGTACTTC.

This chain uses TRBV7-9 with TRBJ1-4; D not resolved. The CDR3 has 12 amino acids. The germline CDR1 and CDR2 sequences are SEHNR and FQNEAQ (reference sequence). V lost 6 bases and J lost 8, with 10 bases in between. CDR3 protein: CASSITSEKLFF. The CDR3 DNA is TGTGCCAGCAGTATAACAAGCGAAAAACTGTTTTTT. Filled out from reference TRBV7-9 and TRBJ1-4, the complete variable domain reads DTGVSQNPRHKITKRGQNVTFRCDPISEHNRLYWYRQTLGQGPEFLTYFQNEAQLEKSRLLSDRFSAERPKGSFSTLEIQRTEQGDSAMYLCASSITSEKLFFGSGTQLSVL.

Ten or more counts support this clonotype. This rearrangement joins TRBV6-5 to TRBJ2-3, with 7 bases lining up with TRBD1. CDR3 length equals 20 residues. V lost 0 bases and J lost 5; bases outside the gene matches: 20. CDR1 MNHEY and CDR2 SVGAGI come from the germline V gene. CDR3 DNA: TGTGCCAGCAGTTACTCGAGGGGGACAGCCGATCACCCGAACGGAGATACGCAGTATTTT. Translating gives CASSYSRGTADHPNGDTQYF.